This T cell receptor beta chain came from a study of blood T cells in healthy people across ages. Whole-study findings and limits: Possibly confounding the expanded clonotype changes was the fact that donor CMV status was unknown.

Total RNA extracted from each sample amounted to at least 5 micrograms. This clonotype appeared a few times. No antigen is known for it. Trimming pared 4 bases from V and 5 bases from J, leaving 8 bases between. This CDR3 is 11 amino acids long. CDR1 and CDR2 (germline): SQVTM, ANQGSEA. Combining a sample-barcoded 5' primer with a J-beta primer mix, a second PCR ran for roughly 7 to 12 cycles. TCRdb called the 5' RACE reads again in MiXCR, with one record for every CDR3 protein. The sample consists of fewer than 900,000 distinct CDR3 sequences, 40% to 45% of them appearing once. The receptor was isolated from a woman between 55 and 75 years old in good health. The chain links TRBV29-1 to TRBJ1-1, with D tentatively TRBD1 (5 bases). The material sequenced was blood. CDR3 amino acids: CSVAKGTEAFF. As DNA, the CDR3 is TGCAGCGTTGCGAAGGGGACTGAAGCTTTCTTT.